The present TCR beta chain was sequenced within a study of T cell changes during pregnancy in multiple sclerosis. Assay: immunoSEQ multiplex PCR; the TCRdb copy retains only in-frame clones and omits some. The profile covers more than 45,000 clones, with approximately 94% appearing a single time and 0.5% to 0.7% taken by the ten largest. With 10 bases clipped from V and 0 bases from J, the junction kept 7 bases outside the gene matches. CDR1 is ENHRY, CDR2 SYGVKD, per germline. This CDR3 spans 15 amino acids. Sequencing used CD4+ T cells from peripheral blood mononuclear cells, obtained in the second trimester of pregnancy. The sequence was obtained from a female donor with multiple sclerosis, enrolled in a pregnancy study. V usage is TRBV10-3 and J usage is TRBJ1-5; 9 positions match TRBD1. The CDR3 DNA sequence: TGTGCCACCCACGGACAGGGGATTAGCAATCAGCCCCAGCATTTT. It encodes CATHGQGISNQPQHF.